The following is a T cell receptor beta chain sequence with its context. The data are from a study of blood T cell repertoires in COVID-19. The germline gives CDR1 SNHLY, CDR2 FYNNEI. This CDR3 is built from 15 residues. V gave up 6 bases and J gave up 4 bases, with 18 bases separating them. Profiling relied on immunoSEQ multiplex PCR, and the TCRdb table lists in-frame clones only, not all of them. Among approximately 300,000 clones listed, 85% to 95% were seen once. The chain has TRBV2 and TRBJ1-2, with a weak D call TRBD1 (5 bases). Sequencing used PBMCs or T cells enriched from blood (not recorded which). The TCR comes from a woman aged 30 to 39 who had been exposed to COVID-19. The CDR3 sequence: CASRAGTGQGYGYTF. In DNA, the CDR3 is TGTGCCAGCAGGGCAGGGACTGGGCAGGGCTATGGCTACACCTTC.